This TCR beta chain emerged from a study of T-cell reconstitution after alpha-beta-depleted transplantation in children. This clonotype has a count of ten or more. The antigen is not known. Study-wide findings and caveats: The high TCRbeta diversity at day 60 in some patients came from surviving recipient T cells and thymic progenitors. Several hundred graft clones that had expanded were reportedly the source of alpha-beta T cells about two months after transplant.

Unique molecular identifiers were incorporated during preparation of the TCRbeta library. TCRdb reprocessed the PCR reads with MiXCR, giving one entry per CDR3 protein. The table has approximately 240,000 distinct CDR3 sequences, 11% seen once. V shed 4 bases and J shed 0 bases, with 11 bases lying between them. This CDR3 is 14 amino acids long. CDR1 is SGHRS and CDR2 is YFSETQ in the germline V gene. The sequencing here drew on PBMCs, taken before TCRalphabeta/CD19-depleted stem cell transplant. The rearrangement links TRBV5-1 to TRBJ2-7; no clear D gene. The receptor comes from a child younger than two with acute myeloid leukemia, due to receive a stem cell transplant. The DNA for the CDR3 is TGCGCCAGCAGCCCAGGCCTGAGCTCCTACGAGCAGTACTTC. Its protein product is CASSPGLSSYEQYF.